Shown below are 32 T cell receptor beta chains from a single sample sequenced in a study of regulatory T cells in long-lasting Graves disease. Time point here: persistent/refractory GD, antithyroid drugs over 5 years with positive TRAb. Following extraction of RNA from PBMCs, that RNA was used to make the TCR library. Combining iRepertoire HTBI primers with Arm-PCR of CDR3 regions, the authors built TCR beta libraries. TCRdb fed the multiplex PCR reads into MiXCR, producing one record per CDR3 protein. The repertoire has 400,000 to 500,000 distinct CDR3 sequences, approximately 22% of them found once; the top ten carry approximately 14%. The sequencing used peripheral blood mononuclear cells (PBMCs), collected when the disease was refractory, from a patient treated with antithyroid drugs. These receptors all stem from a female donor with Graves disease.

This sequence joins TRBV15 and TRBJ2-3; D is uncertain. Between the trimmed V and J ends, which lost 0 bases and 5 bases, there was a span of 6 bases. This CDR3 comprises 13 residues. Germline V gene sequence: CDR1 LNHNV, CDR2 YYDKDF (reference sequence). CDR3 nucleotide sequence: TGTGCCACCAGCAGAGAAAGAATAGATACGCAGTATTTT. Protein sequence: CATSRERIDTQYF. Looking up the rest from reference TRBV15 and TRBJ2-3 gives the full variable domain: DAMVIQNPRYQVTQFGKPVTLSCSQTLNHNVMYWYQQKSSQAPKLLFHYYDKDFNNEADTPDNFQSRRPNTSFCFLDIRSPGLGDTAMYLCATSRERIDTQYFGPGTRLTVL.

This clonotype showed up many times. The gene calls are TRBV10-3 and TRBJ2-7; D is ambiguous. Per the germline V gene, CDR1 is ENHRY and CDR2 is SYGVKD. Between the trimmed V and J ends, which lost 2 bases and 0 bases, there was a span of 11 bases. The CDR3 has 15 amino acids. The CDR3 region is CAISEIEQSSYEQYF. The CDR3 DNA reads as TGTGCCATCAGTGAGATCGAACAGAGCTCCTACGAGCAGTACTTC.

This chain uses TRBV10-3 with TRBJ2-5; weak D call: TRBD1 (5 bases). CDR1 and CDR2 from the germline V gene are ENHRY and SYGVKD. Trimming cost V 3 bases and J 1 base, with 9 bases left between them. This CDR3 region has 14 residues. The CDR3 coding sequence is TGTGCCATCAGTGATGAGGACACCCAAGAGACCCAGTACTTC. This sequence encodes CAISDEDTQETQYF.

The chain recombines TRBV19 with TRBJ1-1, with D hard to call. Germline V gene data show CDR1 as LNHDA and CDR2 as SQIVND (reference sequence). The CDR3 totals 15 residues. Deletions cut 0 bases from V and 5 bases from J, with 13 bases between. The CDR3 protein is CASSIDGSLGTEAFF. DNA of the CDR3: TGTGCCAGTAGTATAGATGGCAGTCTGGGTACTGAAGCTTTCTTT.

The chain is built from TRBV7-2 and TRBJ2-2; tentative D call: TRBD1 (6 bases). The V gene lost 5 bases and the J gene lost 6 bases, with 19 bases spanning the gap. The CDR3 runs 16 residues. The germline V gene encodes CDR1 SGHTA and CDR2 FQGNSA. The CDR3 nucleotides read TGTGCCAGCAGCGAAACACGATTAACAGGGCCCGGGGAGCTGTTTTTT. Its translation: CASSETRLTGPGELFF.

The J gene is TRBJ1-2, the V gene TRBV2, with D tentatively TRBD1 (5 bases). Germline assignment: CDR1 SNHLY and CDR2 FYNNEI. There are 12 residues in the CDR3. The V and J ends lost 1 base and 13 bases respectively, with 13 bases between them. CDR3 coding DNA: TGTGCCAGCAGTGAAGAGGCGGGGACGAGCACCTTC. It codes for CASSEEAGTSTF. Combining the CDR3 with reference TRBV2 and TRBJ1-2 gives the whole variable domain EPEVTQTPSHQVTQMGQEVILRCVPISNHLYFYWYRQILGQKVEFLVSFYNNEISEKSEIFDDQFSVERPDGSNFTLKIRSTKLEDSAMYFCASSEEAGTSTFGSGTRLTVV.

The sample holds many counts of this clonotype. The chain carries TRBV7-8 and TRBJ1-1; possible D gene TRBD1, 5 bases. CDR1 is SGHVS, CDR2 FQNEAQ, per germline. CDR3 length: 15 residues. V was cut by 5 bases and J by 4 bases, with 17 bases left in between. CDR3 nucleotide sequence: TGTGCCAGCAGCCCCACCCCCGGCGGGGGCACTGAAGCTTTCTTT. Translated, it gives CASSPTPGGGTEAFF. The full variable domain, its missing parts supplied by reference TRBV7-8 and TRBJ1-1, is GAGVSQSPRYKVAKRGQDVALRCDPISGHVSLFWYQQALGQGPEFLTYFQNEAQLDKSGLPSDRFFAERPEGSVSTLKIQRTQQEDSAVYLCASSPTPGGGTEAFFGQGTRLTVV.

This chain uses TRBV19 with TRBJ2-7; 10 bases fit TRBD2. The V segment lost 1 base and the J segment 2 bases; nucleotides outside the gene matches: 5. This CDR3 has 16 amino acids. Germline assignment: CDR1 LNHDA and CDR2 SQIVND (reference sequence). Here the CDR3 DNA reads TGTGCCAGTAGTATAGCCCTAGCGGGAGCCACCTACGAGCAGTACTTC. Protein: CASSIALAGATYEQYF.

This clonotype was seen a handful of times. The chain carries TRBV27 and TRBJ2-7; 7 bases map to TRBD1. This CDR3 contains 12 residues. V dropped 6 bases and J dropped 6; count of bases not matched to a gene: 5. Germline V CDR1 and CDR2: MNHEY, SMNVEV (reference sequence). The CDR3 DNA follows: TGTGCCAGCAGACATACAGGGGCCGAGCAGTACTTC. Amino acids: CASRHTGAEQYF.

Ten or more counts support this clonotype. The gene calls are TRBV2 and TRBJ2-7; the D gene is possibly TRBD1 (5 bases). Germline values: CDR1 SNHLY, CDR2 FYNNEI. V lost 1 base to trimming and J lost 9 bases, with 22 bases between them. This CDR3 has 16 amino acids. Here the CDR3 reads CASSEGAYVTVPVQYF. CDR3 sequence (DNA): TGTGCCAGCAGTGAAGGTGCTTATGTGACAGTCCCGGTGCAGTACTTC. Full variable domain (remainder filled in from reference TRBV2 and TRBJ2-7): EPEVTQTPSHQVTQMGQEVILRCVPISNHLYFYWYRQILGQKVEFLVSFYNNEISEKSEIFDDQFSVERPDGSNFTLKIRSTKLEDSAMYFCASSEGAYVTVPVQYFGPGTRLTVT.

This clonotype was detected a few times. This chain links TRBV6-1 with TRBJ1-1; D is ambiguous. The CDR3 length is 13 residues. The V end lost 5 bases, the J end lost 1 base, and 8 bases lay between the germline ends. Per the germline V gene, CDR1 is MNHNS and CDR2 is SASEGT. The CDR3 sequence is CASSRFPNTEAFF. DNA for the CDR3: TGTGCCAGCAGTCGGTTTCCGAACACTGAAGCTTTCTTT.

In its sample, this clonotype was seen many times. The rearrangement links TRBV14 to TRBJ2-7; TRBD2 matches at 11 bases. Per germline, CDR1 SGHDN and CDR2 FVKESK. The CDR3 loop spans 16 amino acids. Losses at the gene ends were 1 base for V and 4 bases for J; bases not matched to a gene: 6. This CDR3 is CASSQVLGLAEYEQYF. CDR3 nucleotide sequence: TGTGCCAGCAGCCAAGTCTTGGGACTAGCGGAATACGAGCAGTACTTC.

This clonotype was seen only a few times. V usage is TRBV20-1 and J usage is TRBJ2-2, with 7 bases that match TRBD2. Trimming at V came to 3 bases and at J to 7 bases, leaving 2 bases not matched to a gene. Looked up from germline, CDR1 is DFQATT and CDR2 is SNEGSKA (reference sequence). The CDR3 consists of 12 residues. DNA for the CDR3: TGCAGTGCTAGTGGGGAGGGCGGGGAGCTGTTTTTT. This gives the protein CSASGEGGELFF.

This clonotype showed up many times. The chain recombines TRBV28 with TRBJ2-7; 9 bases line up with TRBD2. Germline trimming cut 6 bases from V and 3 bases from J; bases unmatched to any gene: 15. The CDR3 consists of 17 residues. CDR1 and CDR2 (germline): MDHEN, SYDVKM. In nucleotides, the CDR3 is TGTGCCAGCAGAACTTGGGCTAGCGGGAACGGGGACTACGAGCAGTACTTC. This codes for CASRTWASGNGDYEQYF.

This clonotype was seen a few times. The V gene is TRBV6-1, the J gene TRBJ1-5, with no clear D. The CDR3 sequence is 12 residues long. Germline values: CDR1 MNHNS, CDR2 SASEGT. The V end lost 4 bases, the J end lost 11 bases, and 12 bases lay between the germline ends. The CDR3 reads CASSANSRAQHF. The CDR3 DNA is TGTGCCAGCAGTGCCAACAGCCGTGCCCAGCATTTT.

This chain's CDR3 is CASSHAYLNEQFF. As DNA, the CDR3 is TGTGCCAGCAGCCATGCCTACCTCAATGAGCAGTTCTTC. The chain recombines TRBV3-1 with TRBJ2-1, with unresolved D. Germline values: CDR1 LGHDT, CDR2 YNNKEL (reference sequence). Trimming removed 3 bases at V and 6 bases at J, with 9 bases between. CDR3 length equals 13 residues.

There are many counts of this clonotype. The chain couples TRBV18 to TRBJ2-5; no clear D gene. In germline, CDR1 is KGHSH, CDR2 LQKENI. V lost 0 bases and J lost 0, with 5 bases in between. The CDR3 totals 14 residues. CDR3 bases: TGTGCCAGCTCACCACCAAGAAACCAAGAGACCCAGTACTTC. Its protein product is CASSPPRNQETQYF.

The chain recombines TRBV27 with TRBJ2-3, with 8 bases that match TRBD1. V lost 2 bases, J lost 10 bases, and 14 bases stayed unmatched. The CDR3 has 16 residues. Germline loops: CDR1 MNHEY, CDR2 SMNVEV (reference sequence). The CDR3, as DNA: TGTGCCAGCAGTTTACATTTCTTCTTCGGCAGGGGGCCGCAGTATTTT. This translates into CASSLHFFFGRGPQYF.

Ten or more counts support this clonotype. V usage is TRBV28 and J usage is TRBJ2-5; a weak D match, TRBD1 (6 bases). The germline gives CDR1 MDHEN, CDR2 SYDVKM. The CDR3 runs to 17 residues. Trimming left V 1 base short and J 5 bases short, with 20 bases between. The DNA of the CDR3 is TGTGCCAGCAGTTTATCGTATTTGAGGACAGTGGGGGAGACCCAGTACTTC. Its translation is CASSLSYLRTVGETQYF.

This clonotype showed up just a few times. The chain has TRBV5-1 and TRBJ2-7; perhaps TRBD2 as D (6 bases). V lost 9 bases, J lost 4 bases, and 17 bases lay in between. Germline-derived CDR1 and CDR2 are SGHRS and YFSETQ. The CDR3 length is 13 residues. The CDR3 protein is CATSEEGPYEQYF. The CDR3 DNA follows: TGCGCCACCTCGGAGGAGGGACCTTACGAGCAGTACTTC.

This clonotype came up many times. The J gene is TRBJ2-2, the V gene TRBV27, with 7 positions matching TRBD2. Germline assignment: CDR1 MNHEY and CDR2 SMNVEV (reference sequence). V lost 7 bases to trimming and J lost 3 bases; unmatched junction nucleotides: 5. The CDR3 is made up of 14 amino acids. CDR3 sequence (DNA): TGTGCCAGCATGCAAGCGGGGTACACCGGGGAGCTGTTTTTT. It yields the protein CASMQAGYTGELFF.

This clonotype was recorded a few times. This chain uses TRBV3-1 with TRBJ1-1, with TRBD1 identical over 8 bases. The germline V gene encodes CDR1 LGHDT and CDR2 YNNKEL (reference sequence). V was pared by 5 bases and J by 4 bases, with 6 bases of the junction left unmatched. This CDR3 is built from 14 residues. This chain's CDR3 is CASSSHTGGTEAFF. CDR3 nucleotides: TGTGCCAGCAGCTCCCATACAGGGGGCACTGAAGCTTTCTTT.

There are a few counts of this clonotype. J is TRBJ1-4 and V is TRBV20-1; TRBD1 is a possible D gene (5 bases). Trimming removed 3 bases from V and 6 bases from J, with 20 bases in between. The CDR3 sequence is 16 residues long. The germline gives CDR1 DFQATT, CDR2 SNEGSKA (reference sequence). The CDR3 loop is CSARAPLREFHEKLFF. The DNA of the CDR3 is TGCAGTGCTAGGGCCCCTCTCAGGGAGTTTCATGAAAAACTGTTTTTT.

There are many counts of this clonotype. The genes are TRBV12-3 or TRBV12-4 and TRBJ2-7, with D perhaps matching TRBD2 (6 bases). The CDR3 spans 14 residues. Trimming removed 3 bases from V and 0 bases from J, with 9 bases in between. The CDR3 DNA reads as TGTGCCAGCAGTTTTGTGGGAGGCTCCTACGAGCAGTACTTC. Its protein is CASSFVGGSYEQYF.

V gene TRBV28 combines with J gene TRBJ2-1, with D tentatively TRBD1 or TRBD2 (5 bases each). CDR3 length equals 15 residues. Germline assignment: CDR1 MDHEN and CDR2 SYDVKM. V lost 4 bases and J 8 bases, leaving 18 bases between the germline ends. CDR3: CASSSPYSRGDEQFF. The CDR3 coding sequence is TGTGCCAGCAGTTCACCCTATAGTAGAGGGGATGAGCAGTTCTTC.

This clonotype came up many times. This chain joins TRBV24-1 and TRBJ2-7; D is unclear. CDR3 length: 15 amino acids. Trimming pared 2 bases from V and 2 bases from J, leaving 12 bases between. Looked up from germline, CDR1 is KGHDR and CDR2 is SFDVKD. The DNA of the CDR3 is TGTGCCACCAGTGATTCGACGGAGTTCCCCTACGAGCAGTACTTC. It specifies CATSDSTEFPYEQYF.

This clonotype was seen repeatedly, ten times or more. Written as DNA, the CDR3 is TGTGCCAGCAGTCCCCCCCGGGCAGGTTCCTACGAGCAGTACTTC. It encodes CASSPPRAGSYEQYF. The chain joins TRBV28 to TRBJ2-7; no clear D. The CDR3 runs to 15 residues. Looked up from germline, CDR1 is MDHEN and CDR2 is SYDVKM. With 5 bases removed from V and 1 base from J, the gap between germline ends came to 15 bases.

DNA of the CDR3: TGTGCCAGCAGCCAAGCTAGCGGGACCCTCCCTGTGGGGACAGATACGCAGTATTTT. It specifies CASSQASGTLPVGTDTQYF. The chain uses TRBV2 and TRBJ2-3; 9 nucleotides agree with TRBD2. The V segment lost 6 bases and the J segment 3 bases; nucleotides outside the gene matches: 19. The germline V gene has CDR1 SNHLY and CDR2 FYNNEI. The CDR3 length is 19 residues.

This clonotype was seen many times. The CDR3 DNA sequence: TGTGCCAGCAGTTCCCCCTCGGACTCATGGGGCGAGACCCAGTACTTC. Protein product: CASSSPSDSWGETQYF. This chain uses TRBV28 with TRBJ2-5; D possibly uses TRBD1 or TRBD2 (5 bases each). With 4 bases removed from V and 5 bases from J, the gap between germline ends came to 20 bases. CDR3 size: 16 residues. CDR1 and CDR2 from the germline V gene are MDHEN and SYDVKM.

The V gene is TRBV11-3, the J gene TRBJ2-2, with 13 positions matching TRBD2. CDR3 size: 16 residues. Germline loops: CDR1 SGHNT, CDR2 YENEEA. The V segment lost 4 bases and the J segment 7 bases; nucleotides outside the gene matches: 6. The CDR3: CASSSGLAGAVGELFF. DNA for the CDR3: TGTGCCAGCAGCTCAGGACTAGCGGGAGCGGTCGGGGAGCTGTTTTTT.

The chain recombines TRBV4-1 with TRBJ2-7; 7 nucleotides match TRBD2. The CDR3 length is 16 residues. Germline CDR1 reads MGHRA; CDR2 reads YSYEKL. V was clipped by 0 bases and J by 2 bases; unmatched bases: 7. The CDR3 DNA reads TGCGCCAGCAGCCAAGATTCCACAGGACTAGCCTACGAGCAGTACTTC. Its protein product is CASSQDSTGLAYEQYF.

The chain combines TRBV5-6 with TRBJ2-4; possibly TRBD1 for D (5 bases). Trimming left V 2 bases short and J 2 bases short, with 8 bases between. Germline V gene lookup returns CDR1 SGHDT and CDR2 YYEEEE. The CDR3 runs to 14 residues. CDR3 amino acids: CASSLGETKNIQYF. CDR3 DNA: TGTGCCAGCAGCTTAGGGGAAACCAAAAACATTCAGTACTTC.